This T cell receptor beta chain was documented in a study of T cell responses to AZD1222 COVID-19 vaccine. Note on this clone: What it binds is unknown.

Study-level points and caveats: Vaccine-associated CD4 TCRs spanned spike, dominant at 160-218 and 743-854.

The table came from immunoSEQ multiplex PCR; TCRdb's copy has only in-frame clones and leaves some out. The sample holds 90,000 to 140,000 clones, 88% seen once. Germline V gene lookup returns CDR1 SGHTA and CDR2 FQGTGA. The V gene lost 2 bases and the J gene lost 0 bases, with 7 bases spanning the gap. This CDR3 has 15 residues. V and J are TRBV7-3 and TRBJ2-2; TRBD1 might be the D (5 bases). The TCR sequence derives from an adult in good health. The sample was peripheral blood, taken on day 0 of AZD1222 vaccination. The DNA of the CDR3 is TGTGCCAGCAGCTTAGGGGCCTCGAACACCGGGGAGCTGTTTTTT. Its protein product is CASSLGASNTGELFF.